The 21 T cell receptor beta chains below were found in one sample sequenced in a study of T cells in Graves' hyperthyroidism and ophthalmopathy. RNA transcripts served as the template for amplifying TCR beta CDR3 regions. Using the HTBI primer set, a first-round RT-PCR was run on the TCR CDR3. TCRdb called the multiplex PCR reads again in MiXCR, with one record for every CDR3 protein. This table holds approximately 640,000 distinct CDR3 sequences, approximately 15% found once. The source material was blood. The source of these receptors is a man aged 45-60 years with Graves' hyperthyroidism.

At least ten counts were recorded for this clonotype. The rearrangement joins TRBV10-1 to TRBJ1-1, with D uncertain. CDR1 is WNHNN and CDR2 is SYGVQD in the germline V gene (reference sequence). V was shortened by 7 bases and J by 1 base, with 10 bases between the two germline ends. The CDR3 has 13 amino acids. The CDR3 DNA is TGCGCCAGCAAAGGACGGGAGAACACTGAAGCTTTCTTT. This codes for CASKGRENTEAFF.

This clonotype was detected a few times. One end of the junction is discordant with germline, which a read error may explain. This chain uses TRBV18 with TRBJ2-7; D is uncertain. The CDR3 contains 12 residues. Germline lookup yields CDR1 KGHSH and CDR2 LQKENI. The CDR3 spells CAGSPDRYEQYF. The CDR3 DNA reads TGTGCCGGCTCACCCGATCGGTACGAGCAGTACTTC. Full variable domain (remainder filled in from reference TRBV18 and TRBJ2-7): NAGVMQNPRHLVRRRGQEARLRCSPMKGHSHVYWYRQLPEEGLKFMVYLQKENIIDESGMPKERFSAEFPKEGPSILRIQQVVRGDSAAYFCAGSPDRYEQYFGPGTRLTVT.

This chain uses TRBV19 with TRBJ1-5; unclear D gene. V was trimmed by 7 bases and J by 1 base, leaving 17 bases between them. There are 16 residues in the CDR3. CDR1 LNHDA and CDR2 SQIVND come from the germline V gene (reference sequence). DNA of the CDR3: TGTGCCAGTACCGAACGACCAGAGCCGAGCAATCAGCCCCAGCATTTT. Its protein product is CASTERPEPSNQPQHF.

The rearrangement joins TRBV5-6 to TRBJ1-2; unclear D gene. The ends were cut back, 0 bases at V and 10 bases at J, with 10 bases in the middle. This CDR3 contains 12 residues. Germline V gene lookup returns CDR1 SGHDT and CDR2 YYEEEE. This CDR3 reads CASSLEVSTYTF. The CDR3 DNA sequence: TGTGCCAGCAGCTTGGAGGTCAGCACCTACACCTTC. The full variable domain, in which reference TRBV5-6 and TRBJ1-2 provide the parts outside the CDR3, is DAGVTQSPTHLIKTRGQQVTLRCSPKSGHDTVSWYQQALGQGPQFIFQYYEEEERQRGNFPDRFSGHQFPNYSSELNVNALLLGDSALYLCASSLEVSTYTFGSGTRLTVV.

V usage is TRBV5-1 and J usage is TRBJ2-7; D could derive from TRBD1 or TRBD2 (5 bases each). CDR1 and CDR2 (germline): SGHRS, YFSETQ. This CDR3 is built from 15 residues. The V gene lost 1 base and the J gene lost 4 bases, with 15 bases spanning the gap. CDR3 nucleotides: TGCGCCAGCAGCTTGACTGGGGACCGTATTTACGAGCAGTACTTC. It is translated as CASSLTGDRIYEQYF.

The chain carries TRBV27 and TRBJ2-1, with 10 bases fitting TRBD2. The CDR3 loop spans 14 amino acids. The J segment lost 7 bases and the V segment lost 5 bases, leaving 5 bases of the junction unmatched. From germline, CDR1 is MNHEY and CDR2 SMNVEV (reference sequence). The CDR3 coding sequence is TGTGCCAGCAGTACGACTAGCGGGTTTAATGAGCAGTTCTTC. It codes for CASSTTSGFNEQFF.

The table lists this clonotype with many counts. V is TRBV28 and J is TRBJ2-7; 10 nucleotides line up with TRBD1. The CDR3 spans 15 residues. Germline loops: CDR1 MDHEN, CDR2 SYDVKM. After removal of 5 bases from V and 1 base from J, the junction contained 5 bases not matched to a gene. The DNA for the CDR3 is TGTGCCAGCAGTGGGCCGGGACAGGGGTCCTACGAGCAGTACTTC. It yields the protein CASSGPGQGSYEQYF.

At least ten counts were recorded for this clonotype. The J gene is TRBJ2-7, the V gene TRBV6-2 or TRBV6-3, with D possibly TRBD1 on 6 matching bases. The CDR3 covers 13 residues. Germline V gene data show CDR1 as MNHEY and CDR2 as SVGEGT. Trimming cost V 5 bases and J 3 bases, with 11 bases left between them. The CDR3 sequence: CASSQTGYYEQYF. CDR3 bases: TGTGCCAGCAGTCAGACAGGATACTACGAGCAGTACTTC.

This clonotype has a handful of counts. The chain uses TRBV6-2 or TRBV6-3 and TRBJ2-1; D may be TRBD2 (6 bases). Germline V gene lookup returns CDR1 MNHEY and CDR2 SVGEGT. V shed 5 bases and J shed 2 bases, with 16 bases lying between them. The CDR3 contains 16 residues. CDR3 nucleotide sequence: TGTGCCAGCAGTCCCTACCGACTAGAGACCTACAATGAGCAGTTCTTC. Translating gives CASSPYRLETYNEQFF.

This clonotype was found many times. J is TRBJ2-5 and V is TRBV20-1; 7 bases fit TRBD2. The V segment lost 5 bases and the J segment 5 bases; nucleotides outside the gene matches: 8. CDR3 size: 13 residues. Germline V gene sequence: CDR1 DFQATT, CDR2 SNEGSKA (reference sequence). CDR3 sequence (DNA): TGCAGTGCTTTCCACACTAGCGCGGAGACCCAGTACTTC. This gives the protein CSAFHTSAETQYF.

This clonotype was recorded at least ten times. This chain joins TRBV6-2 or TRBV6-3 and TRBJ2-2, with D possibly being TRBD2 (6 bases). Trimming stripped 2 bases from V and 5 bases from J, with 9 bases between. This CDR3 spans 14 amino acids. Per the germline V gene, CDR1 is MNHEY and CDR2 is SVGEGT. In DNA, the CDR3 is TGTGCCAGCAGTTACGGAGGGCAAACCGGGGAGCTGTTTTTT. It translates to CASSYGGQTGELFF.

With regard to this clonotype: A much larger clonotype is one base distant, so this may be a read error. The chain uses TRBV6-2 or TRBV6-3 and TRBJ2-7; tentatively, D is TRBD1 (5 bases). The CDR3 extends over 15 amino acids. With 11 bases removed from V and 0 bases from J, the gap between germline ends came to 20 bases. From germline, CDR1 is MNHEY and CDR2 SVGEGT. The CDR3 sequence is CAGLGADSLSYEQYF. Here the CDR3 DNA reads TGTGCCGGTTTAGGAGCTGACAGCCTCTCCTACGAGCAGTACTTC.

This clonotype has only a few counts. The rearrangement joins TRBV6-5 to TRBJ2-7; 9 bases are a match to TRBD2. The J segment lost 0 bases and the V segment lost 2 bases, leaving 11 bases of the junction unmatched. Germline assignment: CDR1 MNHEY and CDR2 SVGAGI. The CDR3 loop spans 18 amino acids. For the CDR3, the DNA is TGTGCCAGCAGTTACCCCCCCCAAGGCGGGAGGGGCTCCTACGAGCAGTACTTC. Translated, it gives CASSYPPQGGRGSYEQYF.

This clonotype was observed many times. CDR3 in DNA: TGTGCCATCAGTGAGGAAGGGGGGGGGAACACTGAAGCTTTCTTT. Translating gives CAISEEGGGNTEAFF. The chain is built from TRBV10-3 and TRBJ1-1; D may be TRBD1 (6 bases). The germline gives CDR1 ENHRY, CDR2 SYGVKD. V lost 2 bases, J lost 1 base, and 11 bases lay in between. The CDR3 covers 15 residues.

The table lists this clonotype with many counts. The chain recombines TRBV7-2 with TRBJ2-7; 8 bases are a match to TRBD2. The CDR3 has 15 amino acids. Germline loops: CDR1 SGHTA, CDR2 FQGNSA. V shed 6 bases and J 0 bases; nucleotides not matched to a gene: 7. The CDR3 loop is CASRPPSGFSYEQYF. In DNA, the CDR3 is TGTGCCAGCAGGCCCCCTAGCGGGTTCTCCTACGAGCAGTACTTC.

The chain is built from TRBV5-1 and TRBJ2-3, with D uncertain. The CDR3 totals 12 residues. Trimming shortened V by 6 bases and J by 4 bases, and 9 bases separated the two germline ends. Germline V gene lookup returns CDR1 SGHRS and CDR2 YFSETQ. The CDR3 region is CASTSDADTQYF. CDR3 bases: TGCGCCAGCACCTCAGACGCAGATACGCAGTATTTT.

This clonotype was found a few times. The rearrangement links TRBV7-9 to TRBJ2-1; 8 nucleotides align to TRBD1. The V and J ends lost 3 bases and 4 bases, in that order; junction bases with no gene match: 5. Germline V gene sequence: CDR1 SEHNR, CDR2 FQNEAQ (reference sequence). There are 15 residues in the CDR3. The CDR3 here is CASSLETGAYNEQFF. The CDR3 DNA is TGTGCCAGCAGCTTGGAGACAGGGGCTTACAATGAGCAGTTCTTC.

CDR3 sequence: CASSERAGDQPQHF. In nucleotides, the CDR3 is TGTGCCAGCAGTGAAAGGGCAGGGGATCAGCCCCAGCATTTT. The chain joins TRBV6-1 to TRBJ1-5, with D perhaps TRBD1 (6 bases). This CDR3 has 14 amino acids. Germline CDR1 is MNHNS and CDR2 is SASEGT. Trimming left V 2 bases short and J 5 bases short, with 10 bases between.

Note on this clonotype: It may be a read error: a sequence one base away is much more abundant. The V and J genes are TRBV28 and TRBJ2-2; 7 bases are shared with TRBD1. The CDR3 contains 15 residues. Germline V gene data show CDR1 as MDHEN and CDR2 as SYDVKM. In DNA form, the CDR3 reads TGTGCCAGCAGTTCCGGGACAGCGAACACCGGGGAGCCGTTTTTT. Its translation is CASSSGTANTGEPFF.

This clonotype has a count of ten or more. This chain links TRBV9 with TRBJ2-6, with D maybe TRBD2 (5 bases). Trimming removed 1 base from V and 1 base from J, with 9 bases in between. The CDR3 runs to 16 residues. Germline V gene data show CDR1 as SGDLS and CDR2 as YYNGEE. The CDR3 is CASSVIWESGANVLTF. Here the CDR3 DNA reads TGTGCCAGCAGCGTAATTTGGGAGTCTGGGGCCAACGTCCTGACTTTC.

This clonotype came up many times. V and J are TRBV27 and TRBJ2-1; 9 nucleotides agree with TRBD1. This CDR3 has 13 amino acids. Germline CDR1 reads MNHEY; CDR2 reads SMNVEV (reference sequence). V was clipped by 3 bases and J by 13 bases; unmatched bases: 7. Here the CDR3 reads CASSFLQGASQFF. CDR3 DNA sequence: TGTGCCAGCAGTTTCCTACAGGGGGCGAGTCAGTTCTTC.